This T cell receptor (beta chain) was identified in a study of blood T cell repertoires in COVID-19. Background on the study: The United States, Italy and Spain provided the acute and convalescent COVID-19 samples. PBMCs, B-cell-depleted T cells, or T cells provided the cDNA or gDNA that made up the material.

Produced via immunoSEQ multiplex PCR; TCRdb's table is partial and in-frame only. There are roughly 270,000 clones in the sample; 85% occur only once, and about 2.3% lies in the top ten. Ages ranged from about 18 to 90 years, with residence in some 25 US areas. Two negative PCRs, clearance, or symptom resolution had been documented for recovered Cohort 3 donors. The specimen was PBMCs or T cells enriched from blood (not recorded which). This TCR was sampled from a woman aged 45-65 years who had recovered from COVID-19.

The CDR3 spells CASSRMSGNTIYF. CDR3 in DNA: TGTGCCAGTAGTCGTATGTCTGGAAACACCATATATTTT. V and J are TRBV19 and TRBJ1-3, with D unresolved. Trimming cost V 5 bases and J 1 base, with 6 bases left between them. The CDR3 sequence is 13 residues long. The germline gives CDR1 LNHDA, CDR2 SQIVND (reference sequence).